One sample yielded the 15 T cell receptor beta chains listed below, sequenced in a study of lymphopenia after photon versus proton radiotherapy (dated by TCRdb to between 2018 and 2021). The method was the immunoSEQ multiplex PCR assay. TCRdb holds this immuneACCESS table with in-frame rearrangements only. Some clones are missing; in checked studies, unresolved V genes explain under half, and the rest has no known cause. The table for this sample lists 29,000 or so clones; just under 90% of them were counted only once. The ten top clones hold roughly 48% of the sample. The specimen was peripheral blood, collected from a patient treated with proton-based radiotherapy. Every receptor here comes from a woman aged 60 to 75 with cholangiocarcinoma. Some clones in this sample may be carry-over from other donors' samples.

CDR3 bases: TGTGCCAGCAGCTATGACAGGGGAACTAATGAAAAACTGTTTTTT. Translated: CASSYDRGTNEKLFF. The chain joins TRBV7-2 to TRBJ1-4; TRBD1 matches at 8 bases. This CDR3 has 15 residues. Trimming took 4 bases from V and 1 from J; bases not matched to a gene: 2. CDR1 and CDR2 (germline): SGHTA, FQGNSA.

Concerning this clone itself: One junction end disagrees with the germline gene, perhaps due to a read error. The J gene is TRBJ2-1, the V gene TRBV7-7, with 7 bases that match TRBD1. The CDR3 covers 16 residues. Germline CDR1 is SSHAT and CDR2 is FNYEAQ (reference sequence). The DNA of the CDR3 is TGTGCTAGCAGCCTACGGCTGACAGGGACCTACAATGAGCAGTTCTTC. Residues: CASSLRLTGTYNEQFF. Full variable domain (remainder filled in from reference TRBV7-7 and TRBJ2-1): GAGVSQSPRYKVTKRGQDVTLRCDPISSHATLYWYQQALGQGPEFLTYFNYEAQPDKSGLPSDRFSAERPEGSISTLTIQRTEQRDSAMYRCASSLRLTGTYNEQFFGPGTRLTVL.

The chain links TRBV27 to TRBJ2-7, with D possibly matching TRBD1 (5 bases). CDR1 and CDR2 from the germline V gene are MNHEY and SMNVEV (reference sequence). Trimming removed 6 bases at V and 7 bases at J, with 19 bases between. This CDR3 is 14 amino acids long. The CDR3 spells CASSLTGPLGEQYF. The CDR3 DNA reads TGTGCCAGCAGCCTTACAGGTCCCCTTGGGGAGCAGTACTTC.

The chain links TRBV7-2 to TRBJ1-1, with D possibly being TRBD1 (6 bases). V lost 2 bases and J lost 5, with 9 bases in between. CDR3 length: 13 residues. The germline gives CDR1 SGHTA, CDR2 FQGNSA. Here the CDR3 reads CASSLWGLTEAFF. CDR3 in DNA: TGTGCCAGCAGCTTATGGGGGCTTACTGAAGCTTTCTTT.

This clone appeared once. V is TRBV11-2 and J is TRBJ2-2; no clear D gene. Germline assignment: CDR1 SGHAT and CDR2 FQNNGV. The V gene lost 0 bases and the J gene lost 0 bases, with 11 bases spanning the gap. This CDR3 has 17 amino acids. The CDR3, as DNA: TGTGCCAGCAGCTTAGATAAAAGGGCCTCGAACACCGGGGAGCTGTTTTTT. It translates to CASSLDKRASNTGELFF. Full variable domain (rest looked up from reference TRBV11-2 and TRBJ2-2): EAGVAQSPRYKIIEKRQSVAFWCNPISGHATLYWYQQILGQGPKLLIQFQNNGVVDDSQLPKDRFSAERLKGVDSTLKIQPAKLEDSAVYLCASSLDKRASNTGELFFGEGSRLTVL.

This sequence joins TRBV14 and TRBJ2-1; 7 bases are a match to TRBD2. The J segment lost 3 bases and the V segment lost 3 bases, leaving 11 bases of the junction unmatched. This CDR3 has 17 residues. The germline V gene encodes CDR1 SGHDN and CDR2 FVKESK. The CDR3 loop is CASSHPLGLADYNEQFF. The CDR3 bases are TGTGCCAGCAGCCACCCCTTGGGGCTAGCGGACTACAATGAGCAGTTCTTC.

The chain uses TRBV6-1 and TRBJ1-3; 8 bases fit TRBD1. Germline assignment: CDR1 MNHNS and CDR2 SASEGT. The CDR3 runs to 16 residues. Trimming at V came to 4 bases and at J to 6 bases, leaving 11 bases not matched to a gene. The CDR3 DNA follows: TGTGCCAGCAGTGTGCAGGGGGCCGTAACGACAAACACCATATATTTT. Protein: CASSVQGAVTTNTIYF.

The chain carries TRBV18 and TRBJ1-6; D remains ambiguous. Per the germline V gene, CDR1 is KGHSH and CDR2 is LQKENI. Trimming shortened V by 3 bases and J by 0 bases, and 6 bases separated the two germline ends. The CDR3 consists of 15 residues. CDR3 in amino acids: CASSPASSYNSPLHF. Written as DNA, the CDR3 is TGTGCCAGCTCACCCGCAAGCTCCTATAATTCACCCCTCCACTTT.

The rearrangement joins TRBV18 to TRBJ2-5; a possible D gene is TRBD2 (6 bases). The germline CDR1 and CDR2 sequences are KGHSH and LQKENI. The CDR3 contains 16 residues. V was shortened by 3 bases and J by 4 bases, with 18 bases between the two germline ends. The CDR3 loop is CASSPGLIPGGETQYF. CDR3 in DNA: TGTGCCAGCTCACCGGGACTGATCCCCGGAGGAGAGACCCAGTACTTC.

V and J are TRBV6-1 and TRBJ1-6; D call uncertain. Looked up from germline, CDR1 is MNHNS and CDR2 is SASEGT. Deletions cut 4 bases from V and 4 bases from J, with 8 bases between. This CDR3 comprises 14 residues. The CDR3 region is CASSVAAYNSPLHF. CDR3 coding DNA: TGTGCCAGCAGTGTGGCAGCATATAATTCACCCCTCCACTTT.

V gene TRBV10-1 combines with J gene TRBJ2-2; 8 bases line up with TRBD2. Germline V gene sequence: CDR1 WNHNN, CDR2 SYGVQD (reference sequence). CDR3 length equals 14 residues. J was trimmed by 5 bases and V by 9 bases; bases with no gene match: 8. The CDR3 protein is CASSRSGSTGELFF. The CDR3 DNA reads TGCGCCAGTTCTCGAAGCGGGAGTACCGGGGAGCTGTTTTTT.

A single count supports this clone. V is TRBV7-9 and J is TRBJ1-2; D not certain. Germline-derived CDR1 and CDR2 are SEHNR and FQNEAQ (reference sequence). Trimming pared 3 bases from V and 0 bases from J, leaving 11 bases between. The CDR3 runs to 15 residues. The CDR3 bases are TGTGCCAGCAGCTTGGGTCCCTTAGCTAACTATGGCTACACCTTC. Translation gives CASSLGPLANYGYTF.

The chain has TRBV18 and TRBJ1-5; 7 nucleotides agree with TRBD1. Germline CDR1 KGHSH, CDR2 LQKENI. The CDR3 extends over 16 amino acids. The ends lost 0 bases at V and 4 bases at J; junction bases unmatched: 6. In DNA, the CDR3 is TGTGCCAGCTCACCACCGGAGGGGGCGCGGAATCAGCCCCAGCATTTT. This translates into CASSPPEGARNQPQHF.

J is TRBJ1-1 and V is TRBV6-5; 9 bases match TRBD1. This CDR3 has 14 amino acids. After removal of 4 bases from V and 5 bases from J, the junction contained 5 bases not matched to a gene. CDR1 and CDR2 from the germline V gene are MNHEY and SVGAGI. CDR3 sequence reads: CASSSPTGGTEAFF. CDR3 in DNA: TGTGCCAGCAGTTCCCCGACAGGGGGAACTGAAGCTTTCTTT.

The CDR3 reads CARGRTGKGNQPQHF. CDR3 nucleotides: TGTGCCAGGGGGCGGACAGGGAAGGGCAATCAGCCCCAGCATTTT. V and J are TRBV5-3 and TRBJ1-5, with 8 nucleotides matching TRBD1. TRBV5-3 is annotated as an ORF whose role is uncertain. V lost 8 bases, J lost 2 bases, and 9 bases stayed unmatched. This CDR3 is built from 15 residues.